This T cell receptor beta chain is from a study of cytomegalovirus exposure and HLA in healthy donors. PCR primers comprised 60 Vbeta and 13 Jbeta primers. Assay: immunoSEQ multiplex PCR; the TCRdb copy retains only in-frame clones and omits some. The table lists roughly 120,000 clones, 73% of them singletons. V was pared by 5 bases and J by 0 bases, with 7 bases of the junction left unmatched. CDR1 is LGHNA and CDR2 is YNFKEQ in the germline V gene. The CDR3 loop spans 17 amino acids. Input material: PBMCs. The TCR originated in a man aged 55 to 70 in good health and CMV-seropositive. The chain links TRBV4-2 to TRBJ2-6; 7 nucleotides match TRBD1. CDR3 DNA sequence: TGTGCCAGCAGCTCTCCCGCAGGGGGCTCTGGGGCCAACGTCCTGACTTTC. It encodes CASSSPAGGSGANVLTF.